This T cell receptor (beta chain) was obtained from a study of blood T cell repertoires in COVID-19. V trimming: 3 bases; J trimming: 4 bases; junction bases outside the gene matches: 7. The germline gives CDR1 SGHVS, CDR2 FNYEAQ. The CDR3 runs 15 residues. In the study's own analysis: Cell counts per sample came from amplifying reference gene primers. Here immunoSEQ multiplex PCR was the method, and the copy in TCRdb shows in-frame clones only, minus some. From that table come the V and J calls and clone size; the DNA was used to work out D and trimming. The repertoire includes approximately 140,000 clones, around four fifths of them detected once, and about 3% sits in the top ten.

Sequencing input: peripheral blood. The V gene is TRBV7-6, the J gene TRBJ2-3, with 7 bases fitting TRBD2. This sequence was found in a woman between 40 and 55 years old with active or convalescent COVID-19. The CDR3 region has the DNA TGTGCCAGCAGCTTCGGGGGGTCTAGCGCAGATACGCAGTATTTT. Its translation: CASSFGGSSADTQYF.